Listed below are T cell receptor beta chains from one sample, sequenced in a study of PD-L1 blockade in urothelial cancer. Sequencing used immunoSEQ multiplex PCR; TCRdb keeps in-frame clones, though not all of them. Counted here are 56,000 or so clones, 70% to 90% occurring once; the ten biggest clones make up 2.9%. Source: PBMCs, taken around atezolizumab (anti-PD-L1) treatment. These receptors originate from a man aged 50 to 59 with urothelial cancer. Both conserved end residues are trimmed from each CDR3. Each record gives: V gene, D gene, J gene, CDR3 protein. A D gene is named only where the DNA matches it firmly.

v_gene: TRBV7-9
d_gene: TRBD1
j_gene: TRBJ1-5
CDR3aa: ASSNTGAQPQH

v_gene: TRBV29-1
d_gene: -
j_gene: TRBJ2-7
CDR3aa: SADSTREQY

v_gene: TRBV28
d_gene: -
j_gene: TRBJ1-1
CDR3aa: ASRTVAGHRPTEAF

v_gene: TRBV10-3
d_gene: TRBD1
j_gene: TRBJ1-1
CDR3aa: AISSGQGTEAF

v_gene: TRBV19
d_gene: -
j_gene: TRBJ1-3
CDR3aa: ATKRQLSGNTIY

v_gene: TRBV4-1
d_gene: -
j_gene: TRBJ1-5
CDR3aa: ASSLGPDQPQH

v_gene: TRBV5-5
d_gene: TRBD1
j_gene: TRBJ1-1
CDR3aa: ASSPRQGMNTEAF

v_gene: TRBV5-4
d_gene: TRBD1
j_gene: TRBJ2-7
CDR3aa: ASSLAGQGGNYEQY

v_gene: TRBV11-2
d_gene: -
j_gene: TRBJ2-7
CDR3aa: ASSLFGEQY

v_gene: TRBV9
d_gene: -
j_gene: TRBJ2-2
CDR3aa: ASSVALSGEAKTGELF

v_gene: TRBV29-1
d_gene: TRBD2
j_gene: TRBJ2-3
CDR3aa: SVESGRSTDTQY

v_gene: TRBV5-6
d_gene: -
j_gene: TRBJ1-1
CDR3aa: ASSLGSWSNTEAF

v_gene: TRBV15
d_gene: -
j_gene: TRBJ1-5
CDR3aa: ATSRGRTENQPQH

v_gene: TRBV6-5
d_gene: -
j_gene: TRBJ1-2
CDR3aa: ASSYTNPTGIYGYT

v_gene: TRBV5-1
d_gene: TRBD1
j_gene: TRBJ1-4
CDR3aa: ASSLPHGTGIEKLF

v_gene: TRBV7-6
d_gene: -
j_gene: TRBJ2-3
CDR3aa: ASSLGTLPDTQY

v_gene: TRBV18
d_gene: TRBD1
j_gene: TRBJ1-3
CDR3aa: ASSKTGGAGNTIY

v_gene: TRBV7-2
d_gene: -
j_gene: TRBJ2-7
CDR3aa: ASSYHSSYEQY

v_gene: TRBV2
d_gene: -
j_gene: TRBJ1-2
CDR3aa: ASSEEGNYGYT

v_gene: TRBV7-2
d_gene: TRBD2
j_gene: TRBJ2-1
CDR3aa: ASSVLARSYNEQF

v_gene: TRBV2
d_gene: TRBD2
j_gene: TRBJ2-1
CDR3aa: ASREREYNEQF

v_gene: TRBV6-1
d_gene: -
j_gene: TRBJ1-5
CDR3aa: ASSEPAEGNQPQH

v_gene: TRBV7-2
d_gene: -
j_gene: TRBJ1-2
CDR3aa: ASSFRQDGYT

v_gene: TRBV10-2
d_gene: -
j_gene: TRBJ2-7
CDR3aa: ASRGTDSLNSYEQY

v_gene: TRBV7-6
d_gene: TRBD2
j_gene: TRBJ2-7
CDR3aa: ASSPIAGGVGEQY

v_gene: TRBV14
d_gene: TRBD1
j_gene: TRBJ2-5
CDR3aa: ASSPRGTGAQETQY

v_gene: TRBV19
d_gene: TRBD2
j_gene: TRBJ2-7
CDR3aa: ASSRTTSGSPYEQY

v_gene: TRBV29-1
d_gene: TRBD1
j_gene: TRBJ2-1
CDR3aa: SVSTGGEYNEQF

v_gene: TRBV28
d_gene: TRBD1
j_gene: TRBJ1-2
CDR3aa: ASNRDSWDGYT

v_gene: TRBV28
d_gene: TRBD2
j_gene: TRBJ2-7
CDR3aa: ASSSPSPGREGRGEQY

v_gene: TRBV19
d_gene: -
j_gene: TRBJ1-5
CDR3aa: ASSIVGSNQPQH

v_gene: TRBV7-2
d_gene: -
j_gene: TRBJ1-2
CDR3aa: ASSLGGSGRENGYT

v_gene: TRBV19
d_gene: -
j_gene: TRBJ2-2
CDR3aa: ASSRETGELF

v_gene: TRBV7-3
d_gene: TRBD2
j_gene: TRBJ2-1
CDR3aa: ASSFVPLTGGPNEQF